The 14 T cell receptor beta chains in this list originate from one sample, sequenced in a study of control samples from healthy donors and cancer patients. Repertoires were generated with immunoSEQ multiplex PCR, while TCRdb's copy carries only in-frame clones and drops some. The table has 80,000 or so clones, about nine tenths seen once; the top ten hold 17%. Sequenced sample: blood. These receptors all stem from a man between 45 and 60 years old in good health.

This clone was seen a single time. This sequence joins TRBV27 and TRBJ1-1; tentatively, D is TRBD1 (5 bases). V was shortened by 2 bases and J by 4 bases, with 14 bases between the two germline ends. The CDR3 has 15 amino acids. Germline V CDR1 and CDR2: MNHEY, SMNVEV (reference sequence). CDR3 in amino acids: CASSLGAGKSTEAFF. The DNA of the CDR3 is TGTGCCAGCAGTTTAGGGGCAGGGAAGAGCACTGAAGCTTTCTTT.

The J gene is TRBJ2-5, the V gene TRBV5-1; possibly TRBD1 or TRBD2 for D (5 bases each). The CDR3 runs to 15 residues. Germline CDR1 is SGHRS and CDR2 is YFSETQ. With 7 bases removed from V and 5 bases from J, the gap between germline ends came to 21 bases. CDR3 sequence reads: CASGTGTVLRETQYF. The CDR3 region has the DNA TGCGCCAGCGGAACCGGGACCGTTCTGAGGGAGACCCAGTACTTC.

This clone was counted a single time. The chain combines TRBV12-5 with TRBJ1-5; 8 bases align to TRBD1. The CDR3 sequence is 16 residues long. Germline-derived CDR1 and CDR2 are LGHNT and FRNRAP. V dropped 1 base and J dropped 11; count of bases not matched to a gene: 13. The CDR3, as DNA: TGTGCTAGTGGTTTGGCGACAGGGGATCATCGAATGGCCCAGCATTTT. Amino acids: CASGLATGDHRMAQHF.

The chain recombines TRBV5-8 with TRBJ2-2; 8 nucleotides align to TRBD2. Losses at the gene ends were 2 bases for V and 0 bases for J; bases not matched to a gene: 3. The CDR3 has 16 residues. Germline loops: CDR1 SGHTS, CDR2 YDEGEE. The DNA for the CDR3 is TGTGCCAGCAGCTTCGTAGCGGGGACGAACACCGGGGAGCTGTTTTTT. Protein product: CASSFVAGTNTGELFF. The full variable domain, its missing parts supplied by reference TRBV5-8 and TRBJ2-2, is EAGVTQSPTHLIKTRGQQATLRCSPISGHTSVYWYQQALGLGLQFLLWYDEGEERNRGNFPPRFSGRQFPNYSSELNVNALELEDSALYLCASSFVAGTNTGELFFGEGSRLTVL.

The rearrangement uses TRBV6-5 and TRBJ1-4; the D is unclear. CDR3 size: 12 residues. Germline CDR1 reads MNHEY; CDR2 reads SVGAGI. V lost 11 bases and J 4 bases, leaving 11 bases between the germline ends. The CDR3 region is CAYGLLNEKLFF. The CDR3 DNA follows: TGTGCCTACGGACTTCTTAATGAAAAACTGTTTTTT.

This clone was found once. The chain recombines TRBV10-3 with TRBJ1-5, with D unresolved. Germline CDR1 reads ENHRY; CDR2 reads SYGVKD. There are 14 residues in the CDR3. Trimming left V 6 bases short and J 9 bases short, with 18 bases between. CDR3 region: CAISEEGSAGPQHF. The CDR3 DNA reads TGTGCCATCAGCGAGGAGGGTTCGGCGGGGCCCCAGCATTTT.

This rearrangement joins TRBV12-3 or TRBV12-4 to TRBJ2-2; 11 nucleotides line up with TRBD1. V shed 7 bases, J shed 6 bases, and the junction held 1 base outside the gene matches. This CDR3 is 13 amino acids long. The CDR3 sequence is CASTGQGAGELFF. The CDR3, as DNA: TGTGCCAGCACGGGACAGGGGGCCGGGGAGCTGTTTTTT.

The DNA of the CDR3 is TGTGCCAGCAGCCAAATTCAGGGGGATGGCTACACCTTC. Protein: CASSQIQGDGYTF. The chain uses TRBV7-6 and TRBJ1-2, with 7 bases lining up with TRBD1. The V and J ends lost 5 bases and 6 bases, in that order; junction bases with no gene match: 6. The CDR3 contains 13 residues. Germline CDR1 is SGHVS and CDR2 is FNYEAQ. Filled out from reference TRBV7-6 and TRBJ1-2, the complete variable domain reads GAGVSQSPRYKVTKRGQDVALRCDPISGHVSLYWYRQALGQGPEFLTYFNYEAQQDKSGLPNDRFSAERPEGSISTLTIQRTEQRDSAMYRCASSQIQGDGYTFGSGTRLTVV.

This clone was observed a single time. The chain employs TRBV14 and TRBJ1-2; no firm D call. The CDR3 length is 13 residues. Trimming cost V 4 bases and J 8 bases, with 14 bases left between them. The germline gives CDR1 SGHDN, CDR2 FVKESK. This CDR3 reads CASSPLDRGGYTF. CDR3 DNA sequence: TGTGCCAGCAGCCCTCTTGATAGAGGAGGCTACACCTTC.

The V call is TRBV19, the J call TRBJ2-3; 7 nucleotides align to TRBD1. The CDR3 runs to 13 residues. From germline, CDR1 is LNHDA and CDR2 SQIVND (reference sequence). The V segment lost 11 bases and the J segment 3 bases; nucleotides outside the gene matches: 8. The CDR3 nucleotides read TGTGCCTCAAGGGGGCTAGCTACAGATACGCAGTATTTT. This gives the protein CASRGLATDTQYF.

The V and J genes are TRBV5-1 and TRBJ2-2; TRBD1 aligns across 11 bases. CDR1 and CDR2 from the germline V gene are SGHRS and YFSETQ. The V and J ends lost 3 bases and 4 bases, in that order; junction bases with no gene match: 11. The CDR3 consists of 18 residues. DNA for the CDR3: TGCGCCAGCAGCTACCGGACAGGGGGCAAAAAGAGCACCGGGGAGCTGTTTTTT. As protein: CASSYRTGGKKSTGELFF.

CDR3 sequence: CASSPGFGELFF. The CDR3, as DNA: TGTGCCAGCAGCCCGGGCTTCGGGGAGCTGTTTTTT. The chain combines TRBV7-2 with TRBJ2-2; no reliable D call. V dropped 5 bases and J dropped 7 bases, with 8 bases sitting between them. CDR3 length equals 12 residues. Germline CDR1 and CDR2: SGHTA and FQGNSA.

V is TRBV2 and J is TRBJ1-2, with D possibly matching TRBD1 (5 bases). Germline V lookup: CDR1 SNHLY, CDR2 FYNNEI. The V gene lost 7 bases and the J gene lost 8 bases, with 20 bases spanning the gap. The CDR3 consists of 14 residues. CDR3 region: CASTGVSRVSGYTF. In DNA form, the CDR3 reads TGTGCCAGCACTGGGGTGAGCAGGGTGAGCGGCTACACCTTC.

This chain joins TRBV5-5 and TRBJ1-4; 7 nucleotides agree with TRBD1. The length of the CDR3 is 15 residues. Unmatched junction bases numbered 6, after V lost 4 bases and J lost 3 bases. Per germline, CDR1 SGHKS and CDR2 YYEKEE (reference sequence). CDR3 residues: CASSQRGLANEKLFF. CDR3 nucleotides: TGTGCCAGCAGCCAAAGGGGGCTGGCTAATGAAAAACTGTTTTTT.